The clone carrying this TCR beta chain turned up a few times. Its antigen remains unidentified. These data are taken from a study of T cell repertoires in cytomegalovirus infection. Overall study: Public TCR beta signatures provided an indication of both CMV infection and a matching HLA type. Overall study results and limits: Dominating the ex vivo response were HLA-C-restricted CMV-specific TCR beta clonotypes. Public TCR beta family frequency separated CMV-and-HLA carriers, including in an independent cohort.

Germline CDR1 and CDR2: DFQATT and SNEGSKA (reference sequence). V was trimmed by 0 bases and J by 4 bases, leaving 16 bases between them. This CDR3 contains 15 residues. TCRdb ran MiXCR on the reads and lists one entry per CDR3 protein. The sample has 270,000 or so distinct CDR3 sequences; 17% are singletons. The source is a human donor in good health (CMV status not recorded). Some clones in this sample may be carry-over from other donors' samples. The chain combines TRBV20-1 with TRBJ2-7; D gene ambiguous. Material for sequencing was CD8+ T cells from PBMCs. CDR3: CSARDLRIGGYEQYF. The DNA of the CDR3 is TGCAGTGCTAGAGATCTGAGAATAGGCGGATACGAGCAGTACTTC.